This TCR beta chain was recovered during a study of T-cell reconstitution after alpha-beta-depleted transplantation in children. In its sample, this clonotype was seen many times. Using unique molecular identifiers, the investigators prepared the TCRbeta library. From the PCR reads, TCRdb called clonotypes with MiXCR, one entry per CDR3 protein. The sample consists of over 200,000 distinct CDR3 sequences, 8% to 9.5% of them appearing once. Between the trimmed V and J ends, which lost 7 bases and 0 bases, there was a span of 13 bases. This CDR3 is 15 amino acids long. Germline-derived CDR1 and CDR2 are SGHRS and YFSETQ.

This receptor was taken from a human donor who donated a stem cell graft to a child with acute lymphoblastic leukemia. The V gene is TRBV5-1, the J gene TRBJ1-4; D perhaps matches TRBD1 (6 bases). Source: PBMCs from the stem cell graft donor, taken from the stem cell graft. CDR3: CASGRTASTNEKLFF. DNA for the CDR3: TGCGCCAGCGGGAGGACAGCCTCAACTAATGAAAAACTGTTTTTT.